This TCR beta chain comes out of a study of blood T cell repertoires in COVID-19. V trimming: 6 bases; J trimming: 4 bases; junction bases outside the gene matches: 8. Germline-derived CDR1 and CDR2 are SGHRS and YFSETQ. The CDR3 contains 15 residues. The data were produced by immunoSEQ multiplex PCR, yet TCRdb's version contains in-frame clones alone and is incomplete. The sample contains 150,000 to 200,000 clones, 70% to 90% of which appear only once. Seattle cases were enrolled at active infection and followed longitudinally. V and J are TRBV5-1 and TRBJ2-2; 8 bases are shared with TRBD2. Material: peripheral blood. The receptor was derived from a woman over 75 with COVID-19, enrolled during active disease. CDR3 region: CASTGRGGGTGELFF. CDR3 bases: TGCGCCAGCACGGGACGGGGGGGCGGCACCGGGGAGCTGTTTTTT.